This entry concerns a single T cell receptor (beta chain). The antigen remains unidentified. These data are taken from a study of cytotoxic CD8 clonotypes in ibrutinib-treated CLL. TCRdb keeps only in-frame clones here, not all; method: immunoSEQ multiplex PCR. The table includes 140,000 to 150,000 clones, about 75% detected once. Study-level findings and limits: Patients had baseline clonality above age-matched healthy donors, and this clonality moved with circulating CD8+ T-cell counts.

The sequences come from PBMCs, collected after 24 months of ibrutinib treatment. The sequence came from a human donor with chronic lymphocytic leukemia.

For the CDR3, the DNA is TGCGCCAGCAGCTGGGGGGACAGGAACACTGAAGCTTTCTTT. Its translation is CASSWGDRNTEAFF. The V call is TRBV5-1, the J call TRBJ1-1; 7 bases match TRBD1. This CDR3 region has 14 residues. The V segment lost 3 bases and the J segment 1 base; nucleotides outside the gene matches: 3. Germline V gene sequence: CDR1 SGHRS, CDR2 YFSETQ.